This TCR beta chain was found in a study of blood T cell repertoires in COVID-19 (dated by TCRdb to the early 2020s). Notes on the research overall: The collaborator samples originated in the United States, Italy and Spain and spanned the acute and convalescent phases of COVID-19. Where HLA class I and class II types were available, the types were taken from metadata supplied by the sample provider, not from assay-based typing. A de-identified subject ID, COVID-19 status, age in years and sex were almost always included in the sample metadata. Deeply sampled blood TCRbeta repertoires from subjects exposed to, actively infected with, or recovered from COVID-19 were included in the dataset. The samples were drawn from the first 160 participants of the ongoing ImmuneRACE study and from some 1,300 subjects provided by 6 global collaborators. The repertoires were released in a freely available public database intended as a resource for research on the immune response to SARS-CoV-2. The material from the prospective study consisted of cDNA or gDNA derived from T cells, B-cell-depleted T cells, or PBMCs. Overall study results and their limits: Clinical and demographic metadata were provided uncurated, with the amount varying by source and participant.

Enrolling through a virtual design, the prospective study's participants ranged in age from about 18 to 89 years and lived across some 22 United States geographic areas. In the prospective study, cohorts were assigned on the basis of participant-reported clinical history obtained from a screening survey and a study questionnaire. Each participant in the prospective study had whole blood, serum and a nasopharyngeal or oropharyngeal swab collected by mobile phlebotomists. Prospective study participants could optionally give additional blood draws and questionnaires over an approximately 2-month period. Before DNA extraction, blood samples from the prospective study were shipped at room temperature or frozen. The immunoSEQ Assay, a bias-controlled multiplex PCR, was used to amplify TCRbeta CDR3 regions from genomic DNA. The original pipeline was this. Nucleated cell counts per sample were estimated from amplification of reference gene primers within the assay. Sequence reads were collapsed and filtered to measure the absolute abundance of every unique TCRbeta CDR3 rearrangement. Productive Simpson clonality was computed per sample as the square root of Simpson's diversity index over productive rearrangements. Here the immuneACCESS table is served through TCRdb, limited to in-frame sequences with V and J called. Missing clones are a known gap in these copies; in checked studies unresolved V genes cover under half, and the rest lacks a known reason. V, J and clone size are those of that table, while D and trimming were read from the DNA. This sample holds over 350,000 clones; 70% to 90% were observed only once. The ten largest clones add up to approximately 2% of the sample.

The CDR3 holds 14 amino acids from the cysteine to the phenylalanine. The sequence is cut down to CDR3 DNA, 42 bases in frame from base 1. CDR1 and CDR2 were assigned from the germline V gene as MNHEY and SVGAGI. V loses 4 bases, J loses 5 bases, and the germline ends lie 14 bases apart. A note on this clone: Its binding antigen is unknown. Base qualities are not recorded, but no much larger clone differs from it by a single base.

This sequence uses TRBV6-5 and TRBJ1-1, with an unclear D gene assignment. Sequencing was carried out using PBMCs or T cells enriched from blood (not recorded which). The sequence came from a woman aged 18-35 years with acute COVID-19. The nucleotides are TGTGCCAGCAGTTCTGGGGAGGGAAGAACTGAAGCTTTCTTT. The resulting protein is CASSSGEGRTEAFF.